Listed below are T cell receptor beta chains from one sample, sequenced in a study of blood T cell repertoires in COVID-19. TCRdb's copy holds only in-frame clones and misses some; the assay was immunoSEQ multiplex PCR. The table records about 120,000 clones, roughly three quarters of them present only once. Sample: peripheral blood. All receptors derive from a woman of 80 years or more with acute or convalescent COVID-19. Both conserved end residues are part of each CDR3. The order of the fields is clone size, J gene, V gene, D gene, CDR3 protein, CDR3 DNA. The D gene is left open where the match is weak. Clone size is shown for a subset of rows, as once, few, many or a class of expanded clone.

NA | TRBJ1-2 | TRBV14 | NA | CASSLRGGAGSYGYTF | TGTGCCAGCAGCCTGAGGGGGGGCGCCGGTAGCTATGGCTACACCTTC
few | TRBJ2-1 | TRBV4-3 | TRBD2 | CASSPGLAGVFDEQFF | TGCGCCAGCAGCCCCGGACTAGCGGGAGTCTTCGATGAGCAGTTCTTC
NA | TRBJ1-1 | TRBV29-1 | TRBD1 | CSVEDQGTGARAFF | TGCAGCGTTGAAGATCAGGGGACAGGGGCGAGGGCTTTCTTT
NA | TRBJ2-5 | TRBV28 | NA | CASSSSAAGTPRGETQYF | TGTGCCAGCAGTTCTTCCGCCGCCGGGACCCCCAGGGGAGAGACCCAGTACTTC
once | TRBJ2-7 | TRBV14 | TRBD1 | CASSQTGTGPLYEQYF | TGTGCCAGCAGCCAAACCGGGACAGGGCCACTCTACGAGCAGTACTTC
NA | TRBJ1-2 | TRBV9 | TRBD1 | CASSVWTGTNYGYTF | TGTGCCAGCAGCGTTTGGACAGGGACTAACTATGGCTACACCTTC
NA | TRBJ2-1 | TRBV28 | NA | CASSLSPPGDQQFF | TGTGCCAGCAGTTTATCCCCCCCCGGTGATCAGCAGTTCTTC
few | TRBJ2-7 | TRBV6-6 | TRBD2 | CASSPKRGSSYEQYF | TGTGCCAGCAGTCCCAAGCGGGGTAGCTCCTACGAGCAGTACTTC
few | TRBJ2-2 | TRBV9 | NA | CASSVAPQGQANTGELFF | TGTGCCAGCAGCGTAGCTCCCCAAGGACAAGCGAACACCGGGGAGCTGTTTTTT
NA | TRBJ1-4 | TRBV12-5 | NA | CASGPIRSDATNEKLFF | TGTGCTAGTGGCCCTATAAGGAGCGATGCAACTAATGAAAAACTGTTTTTT
NA | TRBJ1-5 | TRBV10-3 | NA | CAISSGSLSNQPQHF | TGTGCCATCAGTTCGGGGTCCTTGAGCAATCAGCCCCAGCATTTT
NA | TRBJ1-4 | TRBV28 | TRBD1 | CASSKQGYNEKLFF | TGTGCCAGCAGTAAACAGGGGTATAATGAAAAACTGTTTTTT
NA | TRBJ1-1 | TRBV3-1/TRBV3-2 | TRBD1 | CASSQTGGRDTEAFF | TGTGCCAGCAGCCAAACAGGGGGCCGGGACACTGAAGCTTTCTTT
NA | TRBJ1-1 | TRBV7-6 | NA | CASSLTEMNTEAFF | TGTGCCAGCAGCTTGACAGAGATGAACACTGAAGCTTTCTTT
once | TRBJ2-3 | TRBV7-2 | NA | CASSSPDYYTDTQYF | TGTGCCAGCAGCTCCCCCGACTACTACACAGATACGCAGTATTTT
NA | TRBJ2-7 | TRBV19 | NA | CASSSSGSSYEQYF | TGTGCCAGTAGTTCGTCGGGGAGCTCCTACGAGCAGTACTTC
few | TRBJ2-7 | TRBV7-2 | NA | CASSSLGRATRGEQYF | TGTGCCAGCAGCTCGCTGGGACGCGCCACGAGGGGGGAGCAGTACTTC
NA | TRBJ2-3 | TRBV4-3 | TRBD2 | CASSPRRGGATDTQYF | TGCGCCAGCAGCCCGAGGAGGGGAGGGGCCACAGATACGCAGTATTTT
NA | TRBJ1-4 | TRBV5-4 | NA | CASSLGRGREKLFF | TGTGCCAGCAGCTTGGGCAGGGGTAGGGAAAAACTGTTTTTT
few | TRBJ1-2 | TRBV9 | TRBD1 | CASSALTGNYGYTF | TGTGCCAGCAGCGCCTTGACAGGGAACTATGGCTACACCTTC
once | TRBJ1-3 | TRBV19 | NA | CASRTRGSGNTIYF | TGTGCCAGTAGGACCAGGGGATCAGGAAACACCATATATTTT
few | TRBJ1-1 | TRBV18 | TRBD1 | CASSPIGGANTEAFF | TGTGCCAGCTCACCCATAGGGGGCGCAAATACTGAAGCTTTCTTT
NA | TRBJ1-5 | TRBV6-2/TRBV6-3 | NA | CASSYERGGARNQPQHF | TGTGCCAGCAGTTACGAACGGGGAGGAGCTCGCAATCAGCCCCAGCATTTT
once | TRBJ2-1 | TRBV6-2/TRBV6-3 | TRBD2 | CASSYRLAGASYNEQFF | TGTGCCAGCAGTTACCGACTAGCGGGAGCATCCTACAATGAGCAGTTCTTC
NA | TRBJ1-5 | TRBV6-6 | NA | CASSRAGNTQGQPQHF | TGTGCCAGCAGTCGAGCAGGGAACACTCAGGGGCAGCCCCAGCATTTT
NA | TRBJ1-4 | TRBV21-1 | NA | CASSKAGDRSGEKLFF | TGTGCCAGCAGCAAAGCGGGGGACAGGAGCGGTGAAAAACTGTTTTTT
NA | TRBJ2-3 | TRBV19 | NA | CASRAEISTDTQYF | TGTGCCAGTAGGGCAGAAATCAGCACAGATACGCAGTATTTT
NA | TRBJ1-4 | TRBV4-2 | TRBD1 | CASSQLMGQGAEKLFF | TGTGCCAGCAGCCAATTGATGGGACAGGGGGCTGAAAAACTGTTTTTT
NA | TRBJ2-5 | TRBV4-2 | NA | CASSLNPAGGQETQYF | TGTGCCAGCAGCCTCAACCCCGCCGGCGGCCAAGAGACCCAGTACTTC
NA | TRBJ2-3 | TRBV19 | TRBD2 | CASSIAGGDTQYF | TGTGCCAGTAGTATAGCGGGAGGAGATACGCAGTATTTT
NA | TRBJ2-3 | TRBV24-1 | NA | CATSTGEGGVGTDTQYF | TGTGCCACCAGCACGGGGGAGGGGGGAGTCGGCACAGATACGCAGTATTTT
NA | TRBJ1-5 | TRBV6-5 | TRBD1 | CASTHRGDGQPQHF | TGTGCCAGCACCCACAGGGGAGATGGTCAGCCCCAGCATTTT
NA | TRBJ2-7 | TRBV5-4 | NA | CASAPGGQSYEQYF | TGTGCCAGCGCCCCGGGGGGACAATCCTACGAGCAGTACTTC
NA | TRBJ2-5 | TRBV27 | NA | CASSQAYQETQYF | TGTGCCAGCAGTCAGGCCTACCAGGAGACCCAGTACTTC
few | TRBJ2-3 | TRBV7-2 | TRBD2 | CASSTRTSLKRTDTQYF | TGTGCCAGCAGCACGCGGACTAGTCTGAAGCGCACAGATACGCAGTATTTT
once | TRBJ2-5 | TRBV5-4 | TRBD2 | CASSFLGAGVKKETQYF | TGTGCCAGCAGCTTTTTAGGAGCGGGGGTTAAGAAAGAGACCCAGTACTTC
NA | TRBJ1-5 | TRBV28 | NA | CASSGTSDRPQHF | TGTGCCAGCAGCGGGACAAGTGATCGACCCCAGCATTTT
NA | TRBJ1-5 | TRBV6-2/TRBV6-3 | NA | CASSYLNQPQHF | TGTGCCAGCAGTTACCTGAATCAGCCCCAGCATTTT
NA | TRBJ2-3 | TRBV2 | TRBD2 | CASTRLATDTQYF | TGTGCCAGCACTCGACTAGCAACAGATACGCAGTATTTT
NA | TRBJ2-2 | TRBV7-9 | NA | CASSFSFDTGELFF | TGTGCCAGCAGCTTTAGTTTCGACACCGGGGAGCTGTTTTTT
NA | TRBJ2-3 | TRBV3-1/TRBV3-2 | NA | CASSQEPGGPDTQYF | TGTGCCAGCAGCCAAGAGCCAGGAGGACCAGATACGCAGTATTTT